One sample yielded the 31 T cell receptor beta chains listed below, sequenced in a study of blood T cell repertoires in COVID-19. Only in-frame clones appear in the TCRdb table, and some are missing; sequencing was by immunoSEQ multiplex PCR. This table holds 20,000 to 30,000 clones, around nine tenths found once. Source material: peripheral blood. The source of these receptors is a man in his 70s with acute or convalescent COVID-19.

The chain recombines TRBV3-1 (or the pseudogene TRBV3-2) with TRBJ2-2; no firm D call. Trimming took 1 base from V and 1 from J, leaving 4 bases between them. In germline, CDR1 is LGHDT, CDR2 YNNKEL (reference sequence). CDR3 length: 14 amino acids. The CDR3 protein is CASSQGGNTGELFF. The CDR3 DNA reads as TGTGCCAGCAGCCAAGGCGGGAACACCGGGGAGCTGTTTTTT.

The V call is TRBV7-2, the J call TRBJ1-5; 8 bases fit TRBD1. The CDR3 covers 16 residues. The germline V gene has CDR1 SGHTA and CDR2 FQGNSA. J gave up 6 bases and V 5 bases, and 12 bases lay outside the gene matches. CDR3 bases: TGTGCCAGCAGCCCCCCGACAGGGGATGGTAGTCAGCCCCAGCATTTT. Protein sequence: CASSPPTGDGSQPQHF.

V gene TRBV19 combines with J gene TRBJ2-3; 10 nucleotides align to TRBD1. Trimming took 10 bases from V and 4 from J; bases not matched to a gene: 11. The CDR3 has 15 residues. The germline V gene encodes CDR1 LNHDA and CDR2 SQIVND (reference sequence). CDR3 sequence reads: CATTVGTGAPDTQYF. For the CDR3, the DNA is TGTGCCACCACCGTGGGGACAGGGGCCCCAGATACGCAGTATTTT. The variable domain in full, with the rest retrieved from reference TRBV19 and TRBJ2-3, is DGGITQSPKYLFRKEGQNVTLSCEQNLNHDAMYWYRQDPGQGLRLIYYSQIVNDFQKGDIAEGYSVSREKKESFPLTVTSAQKNPTAFYLCATTVGTGAPDTQYFGPGTRLTVL.

The count of this clone is one. The chain employs TRBV19 and TRBJ2-5, with D unclear. CDR1 LNHDA and CDR2 SQIVND come from the germline V gene (reference sequence). V dropped 1 base and J dropped 10 bases, with 28 bases sitting between them. The length of the CDR3 is 18 residues. This CDR3 reads CASSIVDNPGLPYRDQYF. The DNA for the CDR3 is TGTGCCAGTAGTATAGTAGACAACCCCGGCCTTCCCTATAGAGACCAGTACTTC.

The chain carries TRBV30 and TRBJ1-1; D call uncertain. V was clipped by 7 bases and J by 1 base, with 7 bases between them. The CDR3 runs to 11 residues. Germline V gene sequence: CDR1 GTSNPN, CDR2 SVGIG (reference sequence). Here the CDR3 DNA reads TGTGCCTCCCAGGAGAACACTGAAGCTTTCTTT. Its translation is CASQENTEAFF.

The rearrangement links TRBV19 to TRBJ2-5; 7 bases fit TRBD2. With V trimmed by 8 bases and J by 3 bases, 9 bases remained unmatched. CDR1 and CDR2 from the germline V gene are LNHDA and SQIVND (reference sequence). The CDR3 is made up of 14 amino acids. CDR3 region: CASSELRGEETQYF. The DNA for the CDR3 is TGTGCCAGTTCCGAACTACGGGGGGAAGAGACCCAGTACTTC.

The chain joins TRBV13 to TRBJ1-6, with TRBD1 identical over 7 bases. Looked up from germline, CDR1 is PRHDT and CDR2 is FYEKMQ (reference sequence). The length of the CDR3 is 15 residues. V gave up 5 bases and J gave up 7 bases; unmatched junction bases: 8. CDR3 sequence reads: CASSIRTGGNSPLHF. CDR3 nucleotides: TGTGCCAGCAGCATCAGGACAGGTGGGAATTCACCCCTCCACTTT.

The chain's CDR3 is CASSYQTGVWETQYF. The CDR3 DNA sequence: TGTGCCAGCAGTTACCAAACAGGGGTATGGGAGACCCAGTACTTC. The chain recombines TRBV6-5 with TRBJ2-5, with 7 bases lining up with TRBD1. The CDR3 covers 15 residues. The germline V gene encodes CDR1 MNHEY and CDR2 SVGAGI. The ends lost 2 bases at V and 5 bases at J; junction bases unmatched: 8.

The chain links TRBV7-6 to TRBJ1-2; 7 bases are a match to TRBD1. V shed 0 bases, J shed 6 bases, and the junction held 7 bases outside the gene matches. CDR1 and CDR2 (germline): SGHVS, FNYEAQ. This CDR3 has 15 amino acids. The chain's CDR3 is CASSLAHRGTDGYTF. In DNA, the CDR3 is TGTGCCAGCAGCTTAGCGCACAGGGGTACGGATGGCTACACCTTC.

The V call is TRBV11-2, the J call TRBJ2-5; 8 bases agree with TRBD2. From germline, CDR1 is SGHAT and CDR2 FQNNGV. V shed 2 bases, J shed 0 bases, and the junction held 5 bases outside the gene matches. The length of the CDR3 is 16 residues. CDR3 loop: CASSLTSGMYQETQYF. Here the CDR3 DNA reads TGTGCCAGCAGCTTAACTAGCGGAATGTACCAAGAGACCCAGTACTTC. The variable domain in full, with the rest retrieved from reference TRBV11-2 and TRBJ2-5, is EAGVAQSPRYKIIEKRQSVAFWCNPISGHATLYWYQQILGQGPKLLIQFQNNGVVDDSQLPKDRFSAERLKGVDSTLKIQPAKLEDSAVYLCASSLTSGMYQETQYFGPGTRLLVL.

The chain combines TRBV5-4 with TRBJ1-2; 9 nucleotides match TRBD1. This CDR3 is built from 14 residues. Germline V CDR1 and CDR2: SGHNT, YYREEE (reference sequence). Trimming took 4 bases from V and 8 from J; bases not matched to a gene: 9. The CDR3: CASSGRDRVFGYTF. The DNA for the CDR3 is TGTGCCAGCAGCGGCCGGGACAGGGTCTTCGGCTACACCTTC. Filled out from reference TRBV5-4 and TRBJ1-2, the complete variable domain reads ETGVTQSPTHLIKTRGQQVTLRCSSQSGHNTVSWYQQALGQGPQFIFQYYREEENGRGNFPPRFSGLQFPNYSSELNVNALELDDSALYLCASSGRDRVFGYTFGSGTRLTVV.

The J gene is TRBJ2-7, the V gene TRBV28; 7 nucleotides line up with TRBD2. The germline CDR1 and CDR2 sequences are MDHEN and SYDVKM. The CDR3 sequence is 16 residues long. V dropped 1 base and J dropped 3; count of bases not matched to a gene: 9. In nucleotides, the CDR3 is TGTGCCAGCAGTTTATCTTGGGGGGAGGGGAGCTACGAGCAGTACTTC. This sequence encodes CASSLSWGEGSYEQYF.

J is TRBJ1-1 and V is TRBV3-1 (or the pseudogene TRBV3-2), with D possibly matching TRBD1 (5 bases). The CDR3 is 13 residues long. Looked up from germline, CDR1 is LGHDT and CDR2 is YNNKEL (reference sequence). V was shortened by 3 bases and J by 10 bases, with 15 bases between the two germline ends. The CDR3 sequence is CASSHRDGGIAFF. CDR3 DNA: TGTGCCAGCAGCCACAGAGACGGGGGGATAGCTTTCTTT.

This sequence joins TRBV7-8 and TRBJ2-7; TRBD1 might be the D (6 bases). Per the germline V gene, CDR1 is SGHVS and CDR2 is FQNEAQ. This CDR3 has 15 amino acids. V was pared by 0 bases and J by 1 base, with 10 bases between. This chain's CDR3 is CASSLAGDTSYEQYF. In DNA form, the CDR3 reads TGTGCCAGCAGCTTAGCGGGGGACACTTCCTACGAGCAGTACTTC.

V is TRBV5-5 and J is TRBJ2-3; D uncertain. Germline CDR1 is SGHKS and CDR2 is YYEKEE (reference sequence). This CDR3 has 16 amino acids. V was trimmed by 0 bases and J by 0 bases, leaving 11 bases between them. The CDR3 loop is CASSLALRISTDTQYF. DNA of the CDR3: TGTGCCAGCAGCTTGGCTCTCAGAATCAGCACAGATACGCAGTATTTT.

This clone was seen only a few times. This chain joins TRBV12-3 or TRBV12-4 and TRBJ2-1; possibly TRBD2 for D (5 bases). The CDR3 loop spans 13 amino acids. With 3 bases removed from V and 9 bases from J, the gap between germline ends came to 12 bases. The CDR3 spells CASSLRGLAEQFF. CDR3 DNA: TGTGCCAGCAGTTTGAGAGGGTTGGCTGAGCAGTTCTTC.

The chain employs TRBV3-1 (or the pseudogene TRBV3-2) and TRBJ2-3; TRBD2 aligns across 13 bases. The CDR3 runs to 15 residues. Trimming at V came to 3 bases and at J to 10 bases, leaving 7 bases not matched to a gene. Germline assignment: CDR1 LGHDT and CDR2 YNNKEL (reference sequence). CDR3 in DNA: TGTGCCAGCAGCCAGAGGACTAGCGGGGGTGATGCGCAGTATTTT. Translating gives CASSQRTSGGDAQYF.

The chain links TRBV7-8 to TRBJ1-1; possible D gene TRBD1, 6 bases. V lost 0 bases to trimming and J lost 4 bases, with 15 bases between them. This CDR3 is 16 amino acids long. Germline V gene data show CDR1 as SGHVS and CDR2 as FQNEAQ. The CDR3: CASSLAPQGLTTEAFF. The CDR3 bases are TGTGCCAGCAGCTTAGCTCCACAGGGCCTGACCACTGAAGCTTTCTTT.

This chain uses TRBV7-2 with TRBJ2-7, with a possible D match to TRBD1 (5 bases). From germline, CDR1 is SGHTA and CDR2 FQGNSA. Deletions cut 3 bases from V and 5 bases from J, with 11 bases between. This CDR3 has 13 residues. CDR3 sequence: CASSFFREDEQYF. For the CDR3, the DNA is TGTGCCAGCAGCTTTTTCAGGGAAGACGAGCAGTACTTC.

J is TRBJ1-2 and V is TRBV18; D may be TRBD1 (5 bases). The V end was cut by 6 bases, the J end by 3 bases, with 11 bases between. CDR1 KGHSH and CDR2 LQKENI come from the germline V gene. The CDR3 is made up of 13 amino acids. The CDR3 is CASSTGDDYGYTF. The CDR3 DNA reads TGTGCCAGCTCGACGGGGGATGACTATGGCTACACCTTC.

The chain employs TRBV19 and TRBJ2-7; D perhaps matches TRBD1 (5 bases). Per the germline V gene, CDR1 is LNHDA and CDR2 is SQIVND (reference sequence). The V and J ends lost 6 bases and 4 bases respectively, with 25 bases between them. This CDR3 is 17 amino acids long. This chain's CDR3 is CASSQTHTQGRAYEQYF. Here the CDR3 DNA reads TGTGCCAGTAGCCAGACACACACCCAGGGCAGGGCTTACGAGCAGTACTTC. The complete variable domain, with remaining parts taken from reference TRBV19 and TRBJ2-7, reads DGGITQSPKYLFRKEGQNVTLSCEQNLNHDAMYWYRQDPGQGLRLIYYSQIVNDFQKGDIAEGYSVSREKKESFPLTVTSAQKNPTAFYLCASSQTHTQGRAYEQYFGPGTRLTVT.

V usage is TRBV2 and J usage is TRBJ1-2, with D perhaps matching TRBD1 (6 bases). Germline V gene data show CDR1 as SNHLY and CDR2 as FYNNEI. V was trimmed by 6 bases and J by 8 bases, leaving 13 bases between them. The CDR3 extends over 12 amino acids. In nucleotides, the CDR3 is TGTGCCAGCAGCAACACAGGGTCCGGCTACACCTTC. Translating gives CASSNTGSGYTF.

The CDR3 region is CSVGRDRNTGELFF. DNA for the CDR3: TGCAGCGTTGGAAGGGACAGGAACACCGGGGAGCTGTTTTTT. This chain connects TRBV29-1 to TRBJ2-2, with 7 nucleotides matching TRBD1. Losses at the gene ends were 4 bases for V and 1 base for J; bases not matched to a gene: 3. Germline CDR1 SQVTM, CDR2 ANQGSEA. This CDR3 is built from 14 residues.

V gene TRBV4-3 combines with J gene TRBJ1-4; no reliable D call. This CDR3 has 17 amino acids. CDR1 and CDR2 from the germline V gene are LGHNA and YSLEER. V was cut by 0 bases and J by 7 bases, with 18 bases left in between. The CDR3 loop reads CASSQDPPGGRSEKLFF. CDR3 DNA sequence: TGCGCCAGCAGCCAAGATCCCCCCGGAGGAAGGAGTGAAAAACTGTTTTTT.

The chain links TRBV28 to TRBJ2-3; 11 bases agree with TRBD2. The V segment lost 7 bases and the J segment 4 bases; nucleotides outside the gene matches: 7. Germline V lookup: CDR1 MDHEN, CDR2 SYDVKM. The CDR3 covers 15 residues. The CDR3 DNA sequence: TGTGCCAGCAACCAACTAGCGGGAGAAGCAGATACGCAGTATTTT. It yields the protein CASNQLAGEADTQYF.

This clone was picked up one time. The chain combines TRBV25-1 with TRBJ1-4; D might be TRBD1 (5 bases). CDR3 size: 17 residues. The V and J ends lost 0 bases and 7 bases respectively, with 18 bases between them. CDR1 and CDR2 (germline): MGHDK, SYGVNS. CDR3 bases: TGTGCCAGCAGTGAATACGGTACGGGACTTGGGGGTGAAAAACTGTTTTTT. This encodes CASSEYGTGLGGEKLFF.

The chain has TRBV4-1 and TRBJ2-7; 16 nucleotides agree with TRBD2. The CDR3 spans 19 residues. Germline-derived CDR1 and CDR2 are MGHRA and YSYEKL. With V trimmed by 1 base and J by 0 bases, 6 bases remained unmatched. In nucleotides, the CDR3 is TGCGCCAGCAGCCAAGTTTGGGGACTAGCGGGAGGGGGCTCCTACGAGCAGTACTTC. It specifies CASSQVWGLAGGGSYEQYF.

This clone was found once. V usage is TRBV5-1 and J usage is TRBJ1-2; TRBD1 aligns across 10 bases. Trimming at V came to 2 bases and at J to 9 bases, leaving 4 bases not matched to a gene. CDR3 length equals 13 residues. The germline V gene has CDR1 SGHRS and CDR2 YFSETQ. CDR3 sequence: CASSFRQGASYTF. CDR3 nucleotide sequence: TGCGCCAGCAGCTTCCGACAGGGGGCAAGCTACACCTTC. Supplemented by reference TRBV5-1 and TRBJ1-2, the full variable domain reads KAGVTQTPRYLIKTRGQQVTLSCSPISGHRSVSWYQQTPGQGLQFLFEYFSETQRNKGNFPGRFSGRQFSNSRSEMNVSTLELGDSALYLCASSFRQGASYTFGSGTRLTVV.

The V and J genes are TRBV7-9 and TRBJ1-2, with no clear D. Trimming took 5 bases from V and 7 from J, leaving 11 bases between them. This CDR3 has 12 amino acids. The germline V gene encodes CDR1 SEHNR and CDR2 FQNEAQ (reference sequence). The CDR3 reads CASSKETGGYTF. The CDR3 region has the DNA TGTGCCAGCAGCAAGGAAACGGGTGGCTACACCTTC.

This sequence joins TRBV5-1 and TRBJ2-5; 10 bases line up with TRBD1. This CDR3 contains 15 residues. Germline lookup yields CDR1 SGHRS and CDR2 YFSETQ. Germline trimming cut 3 bases from V and 5 bases from J; bases unmatched to any gene: 7. The CDR3 sequence is CASSSRQGAGETQYF. The CDR3, as DNA: TGCGCCAGCAGCTCCCGACAGGGGGCAGGGGAGACCCAGTACTTC.

V gene TRBV28 combines with J gene TRBJ1-5; D may be TRBD1 (6 bases). The germline gives CDR1 MDHEN, CDR2 SYDVKM. The CDR3 runs 14 residues. The V end lost 2 bases, the J end lost 5 bases, and 10 bases lay between the germline ends. The CDR3, as DNA: TGTGCCAGCAGTTTAACAGGGAGCCATCAGCCCCAGCATTTT. It encodes CASSLTGSHQPQHF.